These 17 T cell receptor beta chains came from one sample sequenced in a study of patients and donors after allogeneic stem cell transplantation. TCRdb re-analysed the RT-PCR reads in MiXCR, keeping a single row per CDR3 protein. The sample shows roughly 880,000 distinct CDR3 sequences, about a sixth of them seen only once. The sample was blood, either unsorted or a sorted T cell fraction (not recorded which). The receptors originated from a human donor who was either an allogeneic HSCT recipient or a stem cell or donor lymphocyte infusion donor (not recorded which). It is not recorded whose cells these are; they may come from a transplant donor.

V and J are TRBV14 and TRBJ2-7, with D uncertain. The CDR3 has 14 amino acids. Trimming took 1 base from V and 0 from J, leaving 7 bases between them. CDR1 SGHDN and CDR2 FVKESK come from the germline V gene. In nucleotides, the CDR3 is TGTGCCAGCAGCCAAGCATGGGGCTCCTACGAGCAGTACTTC. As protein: CASSQAWGSYEQYF. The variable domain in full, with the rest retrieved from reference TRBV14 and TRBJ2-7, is EAGVTQFPSHSVIEKGQTVTLRCDPISGHDNLYWYRRVMGKEIKFLLHFVKESKQDESGMPNNRFLAERTGGTYSTLKVQPAELEDSGVYFCASSQAWGSYEQYFGPGTRLTVT.

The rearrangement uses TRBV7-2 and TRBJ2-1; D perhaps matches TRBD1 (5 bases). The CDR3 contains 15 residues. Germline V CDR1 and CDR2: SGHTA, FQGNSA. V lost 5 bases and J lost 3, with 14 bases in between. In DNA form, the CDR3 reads TGTGCCAGCAGCGCTACCGACAGAAACTACAATGAGCAGTTCTTC. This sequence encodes CASSATDRNYNEQFF.

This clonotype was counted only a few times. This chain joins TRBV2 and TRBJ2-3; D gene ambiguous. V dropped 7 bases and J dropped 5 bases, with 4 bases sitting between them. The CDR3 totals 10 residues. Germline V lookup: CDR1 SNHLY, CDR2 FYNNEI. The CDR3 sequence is CASNIDTQYF. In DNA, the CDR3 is TGTGCCAGCAATATAGATACGCAGTATTTT.

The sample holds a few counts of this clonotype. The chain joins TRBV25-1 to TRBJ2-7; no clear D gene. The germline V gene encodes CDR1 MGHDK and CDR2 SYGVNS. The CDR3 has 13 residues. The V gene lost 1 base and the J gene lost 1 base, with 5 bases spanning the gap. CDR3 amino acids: CASSESISYEQYF. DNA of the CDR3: TGTGCCAGCAGTGAATCGATATCCTACGAGCAGTACTTC.

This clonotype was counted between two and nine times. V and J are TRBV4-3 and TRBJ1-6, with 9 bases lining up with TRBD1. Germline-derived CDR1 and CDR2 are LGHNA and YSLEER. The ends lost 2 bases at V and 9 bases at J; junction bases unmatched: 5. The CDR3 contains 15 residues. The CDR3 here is CASSQLADRGSPLHF. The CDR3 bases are TGCGCCAGCAGCCAATTGGCGGACAGGGGTTCACCCCTCCACTTT.

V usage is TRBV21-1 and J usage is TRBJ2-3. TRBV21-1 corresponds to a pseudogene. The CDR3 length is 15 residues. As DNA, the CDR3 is TGTGCCAGCAGCAAAGCTAAGGGAAGCACAGATACGCAGTATTTT. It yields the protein CASSKAKGSTDTQYF.

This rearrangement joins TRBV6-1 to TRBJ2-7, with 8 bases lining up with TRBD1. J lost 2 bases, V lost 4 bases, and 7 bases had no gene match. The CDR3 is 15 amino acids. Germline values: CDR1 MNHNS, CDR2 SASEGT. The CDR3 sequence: CASSGRQGWTYEQYF. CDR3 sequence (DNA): TGTGCCAGCAGTGGGAGACAGGGGTGGACCTACGAGCAGTACTTC.

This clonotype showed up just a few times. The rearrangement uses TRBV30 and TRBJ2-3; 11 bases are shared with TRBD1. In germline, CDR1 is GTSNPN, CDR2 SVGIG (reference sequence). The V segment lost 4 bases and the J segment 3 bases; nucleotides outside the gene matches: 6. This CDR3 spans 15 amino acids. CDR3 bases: TGTGCCTGGACTGGGACAGGGGGAAAAACAGATACGCAGTATTTT. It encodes CAWTGTGGKTDTQYF. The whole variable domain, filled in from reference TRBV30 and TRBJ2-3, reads SQTIHQWPATLVQPVGSPLSLECTVEGTSNPNLYWYRQAAGRGLQLLFYSVGIGQISSEVPQNLSASRPQDRQFILSSKKLLLSDSGFYLCAWTGTGGKTDTQYFGPGTRLTVL.

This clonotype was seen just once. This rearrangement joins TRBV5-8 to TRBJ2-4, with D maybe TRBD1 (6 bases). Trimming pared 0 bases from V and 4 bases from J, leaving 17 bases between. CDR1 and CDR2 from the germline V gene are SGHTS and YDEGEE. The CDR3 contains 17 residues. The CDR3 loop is CASSLAPLRTGKNIQYF. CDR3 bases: TGTGCCAGCAGCTTGGCCCCCCTCCGAACAGGGAAAAACATTCAGTACTTC.

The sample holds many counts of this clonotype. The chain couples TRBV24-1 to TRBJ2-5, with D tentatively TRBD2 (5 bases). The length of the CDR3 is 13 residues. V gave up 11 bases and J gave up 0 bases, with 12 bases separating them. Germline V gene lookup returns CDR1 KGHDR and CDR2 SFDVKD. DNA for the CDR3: TGTGCCATCAGCACTAGAGACCAAGAGACCCAGTACTTC. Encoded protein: CAISTRDQETQYF.

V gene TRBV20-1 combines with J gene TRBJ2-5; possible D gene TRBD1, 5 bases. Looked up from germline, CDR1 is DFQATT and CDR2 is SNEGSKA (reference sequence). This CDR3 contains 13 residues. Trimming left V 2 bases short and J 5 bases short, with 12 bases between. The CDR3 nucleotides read TGCAGTGCTAGACAGGGTTCCGGGGAGACCCAGTACTTC. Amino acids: CSARQGSGETQYF.

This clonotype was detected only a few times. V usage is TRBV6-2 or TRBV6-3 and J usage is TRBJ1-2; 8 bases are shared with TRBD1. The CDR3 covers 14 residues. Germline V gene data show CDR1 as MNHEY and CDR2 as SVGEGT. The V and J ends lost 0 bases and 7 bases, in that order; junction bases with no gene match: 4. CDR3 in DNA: TGTGCCAGCAGTTACTCCAGGGGGCTTGGTGGCTACACCTTC. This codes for CASSYSRGLGGYTF.

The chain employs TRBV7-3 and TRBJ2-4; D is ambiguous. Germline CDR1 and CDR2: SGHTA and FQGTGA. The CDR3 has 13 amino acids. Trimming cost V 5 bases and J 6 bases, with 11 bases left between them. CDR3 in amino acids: CASSPTMGNIQYF. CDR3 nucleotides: TGTGCCAGCAGCCCCACTATGGGAAACATTCAGTACTTC. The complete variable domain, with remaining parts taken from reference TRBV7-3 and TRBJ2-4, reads GAGVSQTPSNKVTEKGKYVELRCDPISGHTALYWYRQSLGQGPEFLIYFQGTGAADDSGLPNDRFFAVRPEGSVSTLKIQRTERGDSAVYLCASSPTMGNIQYFGAGTRLSVL.

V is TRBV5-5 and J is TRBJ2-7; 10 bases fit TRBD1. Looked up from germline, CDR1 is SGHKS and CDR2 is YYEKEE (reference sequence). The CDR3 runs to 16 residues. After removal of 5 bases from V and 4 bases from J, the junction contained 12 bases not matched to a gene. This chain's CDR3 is CASSNPGQGSIYEQYF. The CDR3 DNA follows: TGTGCCAGCAGTAACCCGGGACAGGGGAGTATTTACGAGCAGTACTTC.

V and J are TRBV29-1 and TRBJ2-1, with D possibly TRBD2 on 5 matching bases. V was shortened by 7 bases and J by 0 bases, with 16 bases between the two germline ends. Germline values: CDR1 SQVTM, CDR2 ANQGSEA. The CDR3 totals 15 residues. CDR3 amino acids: CSARAGSGSYNEQFF. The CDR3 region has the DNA TGCAGCGCCCGGGCGGGCAGCGGCTCCTACAATGAGCAGTTCTTC.

The CDR3 nucleotides are TGCGCCAGCAGCGCGTCTGACAGGACCCTTTACGGCTACACCTTC. As protein: CASSASDRTLYGYTF. The rearrangement uses TRBV5-1 and TRBJ1-2; possible D gene TRBD1, 6 bases. The CDR3 is made up of 15 amino acids. V lost 4 bases to trimming and J lost 8 bases, with 21 bases between them. Germline V gene sequence: CDR1 SGHRS, CDR2 YFSETQ.

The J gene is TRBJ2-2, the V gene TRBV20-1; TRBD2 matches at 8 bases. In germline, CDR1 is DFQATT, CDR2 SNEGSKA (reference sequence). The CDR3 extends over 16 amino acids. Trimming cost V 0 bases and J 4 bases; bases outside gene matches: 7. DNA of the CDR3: TGCAGTGCTAGAGATCCGGGGGGGCCTTTCACCGGGGAGCTGTTTTTT. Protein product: CSARDPGGPFTGELFF.